Presented here are 29 T cell receptor beta chains from one specimen sequenced in a study of identical twins. TCRdb processed the 5' RACE reads anew with MiXCR; each CDR3 protein has one entry. Here the sample spans roughly 470,000 distinct CDR3 sequences, around 15% being singletons. This same sample was also part of a study on yellow fever vaccine responses in identical twins.

The sequenced sample consisted of CD4+ T cells sorted from blood. The source of these receptors is a woman aged 18-29 years in good health.

This clonotype was seen repeatedly, ten times or more. This chain uses TRBV5-1 with TRBJ2-2; 10 bases are shared with TRBD1. CDR3 size: 16 residues. Germline V gene sequence: CDR1 SGHRS, CDR2 YFSETQ. V was pared by 3 bases and J by 3 bases, with 5 bases of the junction left unmatched. The CDR3 is CASSSDRGLDTGELFF. CDR3 nucleotide sequence: TGCGCCAGCAGCTCCGACAGGGGGCTGGACACCGGGGAGCTGTTTTTT.

Only a few counts were recorded for this clonotype. The rearrangement uses TRBV28 and TRBJ2-7; no reliable D call. Per the germline V gene, CDR1 is MDHEN and CDR2 is SYDVKM. This CDR3 is 13 amino acids long. The germline V and J ends were trimmed by 3 bases and 2 bases, with 8 bases remaining between them. The DNA for the CDR3 is TGTGCCAGCAGTTTGGGGAATCCCTACGAGCAGTACTTC. Amino acids: CASSLGNPYEQYF.

This clonotype was detected ten times or more. The chain joins TRBV7-2 to TRBJ2-3; 10 bases are shared with TRBD2. The CDR3 covers 17 residues. Trimming took 1 base from V and 3 from J; bases not matched to a gene: 7. The germline V gene has CDR1 SGHTA and CDR2 FQGNSA. CDR3 bases: TGTGCCAGCAGCTTAGTCCCTAGCGGGAGTAGTACAGATACGCAGTATTTT. The encoded protein is CASSLVPSGSSTDTQYF. Combining the CDR3 with reference TRBV7-2 and TRBJ2-3 gives the whole variable domain GAGVSQSPSNKVTEKGKDVELRCDPISGHTALYWYRQSLGQGLEFLIYFQGNSAPDKSGLPSDRFSAERTGGSVSTLTIQRTQQEDSAVYLCASSLVPSGSSTDTQYFGPGTRLTVL.

This clonotype was detected only a few times. The chain employs TRBV13 and TRBJ2-3; 10 bases are shared with TRBD1. The CDR3 consists of 14 residues. The germline V gene has CDR1 PRHDT and CDR2 FYEKMQ (reference sequence). V gave up 5 bases and J gave up 6 bases; unmatched junction bases: 5. CDR3 DNA sequence: TGTGCCAGCAGCAACCGGGACAGGGGCGATACGCAGTATTTT. It yields the protein CASSNRDRGDTQYF.

This clonotype has only a few counts. The genes are TRBV5-5 and TRBJ2-7; D ambiguous. CDR1 is SGHKS, CDR2 YYEKEE, per germline (reference sequence). The germline V and J ends were trimmed by 4 bases and 1 base, with 12 bases remaining between them. This CDR3 comprises 14 residues. CDR3 in amino acids: CASSLTPLSYEQYF. CDR3 DNA: TGTGCCAGCAGCCTGACACCCCTTTCCTACGAGCAGTACTTC.

The rearrangement joins TRBV6-5 to TRBJ2-1; a weak D match, TRBD2 (5 bases). Trimming took off 5 bases at V and 2 bases at J, with 10 bases between the two ends. The CDR3 has 14 residues. Per the germline V gene, CDR1 is MNHEY and CDR2 is SVGAGI. The CDR3 DNA follows: TGTGCCAGCAGTCTACTAGGAACCTACAATGAGCAGTTCTTC. As protein: CASSLLGTYNEQFF.

V gene TRBV12-3 or TRBV12-4 combines with J gene TRBJ2-1; 11 bases align to TRBD2. The J segment lost 4 bases and the V segment lost 10 bases, leaving 18 bases of the junction unmatched. The CDR3 sequence is 18 residues long. The DNA of the CDR3 is TGTGCCATCTGTTTAGCAATCACGGGACTAGCGGAGTACAATGAGCAGTTCTTC. The encoded protein is CAICLAITGLAEYNEQFF.

The V and J genes are TRBV3-1 and TRBJ2-5; the match to TRBD2 covers 10 bases. There are 14 residues in the CDR3. The V and J ends lost 4 bases and 4 bases, in that order; junction bases with no gene match: 3. Germline values: CDR1 LGHDT, CDR2 YNNKEL (reference sequence). CDR3 amino acids: CASSPGTSVETQYF. The CDR3 DNA follows: TGTGCCAGCAGCCCCGGGACTAGCGTAGAGACCCAGTACTTC.

V and J are TRBV4-1 and TRBJ1-5, with D hard to call. CDR1 and CDR2 (germline): MGHRA, YSYEKL. V was clipped by 0 bases and J by 5 bases, with 11 bases between them. The CDR3 covers 15 residues. In DNA form, the CDR3 reads TGCGCCAGCAGCCAAGAAGAGGGCTCCGATCAGCCCCAGCATTTT. Translation: CASSQEEGSDQPQHF.

This clonotype has a count of ten or more. The CDR3 is CASSLGGSGRETQYF. The CDR3 nucleotides are TGTGCCAGCAGTTTAGGTGGTAGCGGGAGGGAGACCCAGTACTTC. J is TRBJ2-5 and V is TRBV12-3 or TRBV12-4, with 10 bases lining up with TRBD2. The CDR3 has 15 residues. V shed 1 base and J 5 bases; nucleotides not matched to a gene: 4.

This clonotype was observed a few times. J is TRBJ2-3 and V is TRBV5-1; the match to TRBD1 covers 10 bases. Trimming cost V 3 bases and J 4 bases; bases outside gene matches: 5. The V gene's germline CDR1 is SGHRS and CDR2 YFSETQ. The CDR3 is 15 amino acids. The CDR3 DNA follows: TGCGCCAGCAGCTCGGACAGGGGGGTCGCAGATACGCAGTATTTT. Its protein product is CASSSDRGVADTQYF.

This clonotype was recorded a few times. V is TRBV3-1 and J is TRBJ1-1; 8 bases align to TRBD1. V was clipped by 6 bases and J by 10 bases; unmatched bases: 13. CDR3 length: 14 residues. Germline lookup yields CDR1 LGHDT and CDR2 YNNKEL (reference sequence). CDR3 loop: CASRSGQGIVSAFF. CDR3 nucleotide sequence: TGTGCCAGCAGGTCAGGACAGGGAATAGTGTCAGCTTTCTTT.

There are a few counts of this clonotype. The genes are TRBV7-2 and TRBJ2-1, with D perhaps matching TRBD2 (6 bases). The CDR3 has 15 residues. Germline V CDR1 and CDR2: SGHTA, FQGNSA. Trimming stripped 4 bases from V and 7 bases from J, with 17 bases between. As DNA, the CDR3 is TGTGCCAGCAGCTCGGACTATCTCGGTGGGAATGAGCAGTTCTTC. Translation: CASSSDYLGGNEQFF.

In this sample, this clonotype turned up a few times. The CDR3: CASSLASISGANVLTF. The CDR3 region has the DNA TGTGCCAGCAGCTTAGCAAGTATCTCTGGGGCCAACGTCCTGACTTTC. The chain uses TRBV7-2 and TRBJ2-6, with unresolved D. V dropped 0 bases and J dropped 0 bases, with 6 bases sitting between them. The CDR3 covers 16 residues. Germline V gene lookup returns CDR1 SGHTA and CDR2 FQGNSA.

This clonotype was recorded many times. This chain joins TRBV12-3 or TRBV12-4 and TRBJ1-5; D possibly corresponds to TRBD1 (5 bases). CDR3 length: 15 amino acids. The V end was cut by 3 bases, the J end by 0 bases, with 9 bases between. The CDR3 region is CASSLRQTSNQPQHF. The CDR3 region has the DNA TGTGCCAGCAGTTTGAGACAGACTAGCAATCAGCCCCAGCATTTT.

This clonotype has a handful of counts. The rearrangement joins TRBV20-1 to TRBJ2-1; D uncertain. The germline V and J ends were trimmed by 0 bases and 6 bases, with 15 bases remaining between them. This CDR3 comprises 15 residues. In germline, CDR1 is DFQATT, CDR2 SNEGSKA (reference sequence). Here the CDR3 reads CSARDLRGTVNEQFF. The CDR3 nucleotides are TGCAGTGCTAGAGATCTTCGCGGAACCGTCAATGAGCAGTTCTTC.

The rearrangement uses TRBV10-3 and TRBJ2-1; TRBD1 agrees at 7 bases. The CDR3 sequence is 13 residues long. J was trimmed by 7 bases and V by 6 bases; bases with no gene match: 6. Germline V CDR1 and CDR2: ENHRY, SYGVKD. The CDR3 DNA follows: TGTGCCATCAGAGACAGGGTCGGGAATGAGCAGTTCTTC. Protein sequence: CAIRDRVGNEQFF.

This clonotype was seen a few times. A much larger clonotype is one base distant, so this may be a read error. This sequence joins TRBV6-1 and TRBJ2-5; D gene ambiguous. CDR1 and CDR2 from the germline V gene are MNHNS and SASEGT. This CDR3 has 10 amino acids. V was cut by 1 base and J by 7 bases, with 1 base left in between. The CDR3 coding sequence is TGTGCCAGCAGTGAAGGGACCCAGTACTTC. Translating it yields CASSEGTQYF.

This chain links TRBV20-1 with TRBJ2-3; 10 nucleotides agree with TRBD2. V shed 6 bases, J shed 4 bases, and the junction held 10 bases outside the gene matches. The germline CDR1 and CDR2 sequences are DFQATT and SNEGSKA (reference sequence). The CDR3 is 15 amino acids. CDR3 residues: CSAHVLAGVADTQYF. Written as DNA, the CDR3 is TGCAGTGCACATGTCCTAGCGGGGGTCGCAGATACGCAGTATTTT.

The V call is TRBV6-2 or TRBV6-3, the J call TRBJ2-5, with 12 bases aligning to TRBD1. This CDR3 is built from 19 residues. V lost 6 bases and J lost 4; bases outside the gene matches: 18. Per germline, CDR1 MNHEY and CDR2 SVGEGT. The CDR3 nucleotides are TGTGCCAGCAGATTCCGGGACAGGGGGCGAGGAGGGCGACGAGAGACCCAGTACTTC. Amino acids: CASRFRDRGRGGRRETQYF.

This clonotype was seen ten or more times. The chain recombines TRBV24-1 with TRBJ2-1; 11 bases align to TRBD2. Germline V lookup: CDR1 KGHDR, CDR2 SFDVKD. Trimming at V came to 10 bases and at J to 9 bases, leaving 13 bases not matched to a gene. This CDR3 is built from 15 residues. The CDR3 is CATGVTSGSLTEQFF. CDR3 DNA sequence: TGTGCCACAGGGGTCACTAGCGGGAGTTTGACTGAGCAGTTCTTC.

The chain links TRBV2 to TRBJ1-2; D is ambiguous. V shed 7 bases and J shed 4 bases, with 22 bases lying between them. The CDR3 length is 16 residues. Germline lookup yields CDR1 SNHLY and CDR2 FYNNEI. CDR3: CASIPPGLPRGYGYTF. CDR3 bases: TGTGCCAGCATCCCACCAGGCCTCCCTCGGGGCTATGGCTACACCTTC.

The chain couples TRBV20-1 to TRBJ2-1, with unresolved D. Trimming pared 5 bases from V and 3 bases from J, leaving 8 bases between. The CDR3 covers 12 residues. Germline V lookup: CDR1 DFQATT, CDR2 SNEGSKA (reference sequence). The CDR3 DNA is TGCAGTGCTTCACCCCTCTACAATGAGCAGTTCTTC. It codes for CSASPLYNEQFF.

The gene calls are TRBV5-1 and TRBJ2-7; tentatively, D is TRBD1 (7 bases). Trimming took 4 bases from V and 3 from J, leaving 14 bases between them. The CDR3 is made up of 14 amino acids. Germline loops: CDR1 SGHRS, CDR2 YFSETQ. The CDR3 loop is CASSRETGNYEQYF. The DNA for the CDR3 is TGCGCCAGCAGCCGGGAGACAGGGAACTACGAGCAGTACTTC.

This clonotype occurred many times. The chain is built from TRBV10-3 and TRBJ2-3; no clear D gene. CDR1 is ENHRY and CDR2 is SYGVKD in the germline V gene. Between the trimmed V and J ends, which lost 0 bases and 6 bases, there was a span of 13 bases. CDR3 length: 15 residues. The chain's CDR3 is CAISESGGKVDTQYF. In nucleotides, the CDR3 is TGTGCCATCAGTGAGTCTGGTGGGAAGGTGGATACGCAGTATTTT.

This chain uses TRBV5-1 with TRBJ1-4; D is ambiguous. The CDR3 totals 12 residues. Germline lookup yields CDR1 SGHRS and CDR2 YFSETQ. V gave up 2 bases and J gave up 10 bases, with 9 bases separating them. CDR3 in amino acids: CASSFREGKLFF. CDR3 coding DNA: TGCGCCAGCAGCTTTCGAGAGGGAAAACTGTTTTTT.

This clonotype was detected many times. The chain recombines TRBV5-6 with TRBJ2-7, with D maybe TRBD1 (6 bases). The germline gives CDR1 SGHDT, CDR2 YYEEEE. This CDR3 contains 14 residues. Between the trimmed V and J ends, which lost 3 bases and 4 bases, there was a span of 14 bases. For the CDR3, the DNA is TGTGCCAGCAGCTCGTGGGGGCGCGGATACGAGCAGTACTTC. Translated, it gives CASSSWGRGYEQYF. Complete variable domain (other parts from reference TRBV5-6 and TRBJ2-7): DAGVTQSPTHLIKTRGQQVTLRCSPKSGHDTVSWYQQALGQGPQFIFQYYEEEERQRGNFPDRFSGHQFPNYSSELNVNALLLGDSALYLCASSSWGRGYEQYFGPGTRLTVT.

The chain has TRBV20-1 and TRBJ2-7; 7 bases line up with TRBD1. Germline CDR1 is DFQATT and CDR2 is SNEGSKA (reference sequence). This CDR3 is built from 15 residues. Trimming removed 0 bases from V and 2 bases from J; junction bases left unmatched: 7. The CDR3 sequence: CSARDLTGNAYEQYF. The CDR3 coding sequence is TGCAGTGCTAGAGATCTGACAGGGAATGCCTACGAGCAGTACTTC.

This clonotype was observed at least ten times. V and J are TRBV12-3 or TRBV12-4 and TRBJ1-1; weak D call: TRBD1 (5 bases). Trimming pared 5 bases from V and 4 bases from J, leaving 17 bases between. The CDR3 runs to 15 residues. For the CDR3, the DNA is TGTGCCAGCAGTCGGTCCGGGGCAGTAGGCACTGAAGCTTTCTTT. Translated, it gives CASSRSGAVGTEAFF.